This passage covers 29 T cell receptor beta chains from one sample sequenced in a study of T-cell memory formation after mild COVID-19. TCRdb recomputed calls from the 5' RACE reads with MiXCR, one row per CDR3 protein. This sample yields roughly 190,000 distinct CDR3 sequences, of which 27% are seen a single time; approximately 10% belongs to the top ten. The sample consisted of PBMCs or a T cell subset sorted from them (not recorded which). The receptors were gathered from an adult woman who had mild COVID-19 (a few samples of this study predate the infection). Cell type and time point are not known.

This chain joins TRBV5-1 and TRBJ2-7, with TRBD2 identical over 7 bases. After removal of 3 bases from V and 5 bases from J, the junction contained 8 bases not matched to a gene. The CDR3 has 14 amino acids. Germline V lookup: CDR1 SGHRS, CDR2 YFSETQ. The CDR3 reads CASSSGLSAHEQYF. The CDR3 DNA follows: TGCGCCAGCAGCTCGGGACTATCTGCCCACGAGCAGTACTTC.

The table lists this clonotype with a few counts. The V gene is TRBV7-6, the J gene TRBJ2-1; tentative D call: TRBD2 (6 bases). The length of the CDR3 is 13 residues. Germline V CDR1 and CDR2: SGHVS, FNYEAQ. V lost 8 bases to trimming and J lost 6 bases, with 14 bases between them. CDR3 in amino acids: CASSRGLLNEQFF. Written as DNA, the CDR3 is TGTGCCAGCTCGAGGGGACTTCTCAATGAGCAGTTCTTC. Based on the CDR3 plus reference TRBV7-6 and TRBJ2-1, the full variable domain is GAGVSQSPRYKVTKRGQDVALRCDPISGHVSLYWYRQALGQGPEFLTYFNYEAQQDKSGLPNDRFSAERPEGSISTLTIQRTEQRDSAMYRCASSRGLLNEQFFGPGTRLTVL.

The V and J genes are TRBV4-1 and TRBJ1-5, with no clear D. The V end was cut by 0 bases, the J end by 3 bases, with 15 bases between. The CDR3 has 17 amino acids. Germline V gene lookup returns CDR1 MGHRA and CDR2 YSYEKL. CDR3 loop: CASSQDSAGSYNQPQHF. The CDR3, as DNA: TGCGCCAGCAGCCAAGATTCGGCGGGGTCCTACAATCAGCCCCAGCATTTT.

The gene calls are TRBV4-1 and TRBJ2-5; D could derive from TRBD1 or TRBD2 (5 bases each). Germline V gives CDR1 MGHRA, CDR2 YSYEKL. V gave up 4 bases and J gave up 2 bases, with 17 bases separating them. This CDR3 spans 16 amino acids. The CDR3 DNA is TGCGCCAGCAGCCTTGGGCCCGGGACCTTACAAGAGACCCAGTACTTC. Amino acid sequence: CASSLGPGTLQETQYF.

This clonotype has more than one count but fewer than ten. This chain uses TRBV6-1 with TRBJ2-3; D gene unclear. Per the germline V gene, CDR1 is MNHNS and CDR2 is SASEGT. V was cut by 6 bases and J by 4 bases, with 11 bases left in between. The length of the CDR3 is 13 residues. CDR3 bases: TGTGCCAGCAGCCGCTTCTTGCCAGATACGCAGTATTTT. Its protein is CASSRFLPDTQYF.

This clonotype was detected a few times. This chain links TRBV6-6 with TRBJ2-7; 9 bases are shared with TRBD2. Per the germline V gene, CDR1 is MNHNY and CDR2 is SVGAGI (reference sequence). The CDR3 has 14 residues. The V and J ends lost 6 bases and 6 bases, in that order; junction bases with no gene match: 9. CDR3 amino acids: CASSMGTSSPEQYF. CDR3 in DNA: TGTGCCAGCAGCATGGGGACTAGCTCACCCGAGCAGTACTTC.

The rearrangement joins TRBV29-1 to TRBJ2-7; weak D call: TRBD2 (6 bases). CDR1 is SQVTM and CDR2 is ANQGSEA in the germline V gene. The CDR3 has 14 residues. V shed 0 bases and J shed 3 bases, with 12 bases lying between them. The CDR3 DNA reads as TGCAGCGTTGAAGAGGAGGGCGGGATCTACGAGCAGTACTTC. Protein: CSVEEEGGIYEQYF.

The rearrangement uses TRBV9 and TRBJ2-5; D not certain. V was shortened by 1 base and J by 2 bases, with 6 bases between the two germline ends. The CDR3 consists of 13 residues. CDR1 SGDLS and CDR2 YYNGEE come from the germline V gene. CDR3 sequence reads: CASSVSPQETQYF. CDR3 coding DNA: TGTGCCAGCAGCGTAAGCCCACAAGAGACCCAGTACTTC.

This clonotype was counted only a few times. The chain carries TRBV7-8 and TRBJ2-2; D is ambiguous. Per germline, CDR1 SGHVS and CDR2 FQNEAQ. This CDR3 contains 15 residues. Trimming cost V 4 bases and J 5 bases, with 14 bases left between them. The CDR3 region is CASSWGRASTGELFF. In nucleotides, the CDR3 is TGTGCCAGCAGCTGGGGAAGGGCCAGTACCGGGGAGCTGTTTTTT.

The chain has TRBV24-1 and TRBJ1-2, with TRBD1 as a possible D gene (6 bases). This CDR3 contains 11 residues. Per germline, CDR1 KGHDR and CDR2 SFDVKD. V shed 4 bases and J shed 8 bases, with 7 bases lying between them. CDR3 in amino acids: CATSEGGGYTF. The DNA for the CDR3 is TGTGCCACCAGTGAGGGGGGCGGCTACACCTTC.

V is TRBV4-2 and J is TRBJ1-2, with D perhaps TRBD1 (5 bases). There are 13 residues in the CDR3. Per the germline V gene, CDR1 is LGHNA and CDR2 is YNFKEQ. Deletions cut 5 bases from V and 2 bases from J, with 9 bases between. The CDR3 here is CASSFTGNYGYTF. CDR3 nucleotides: TGTGCCAGCAGCTTTACAGGAAACTATGGCTACACCTTC.

The CDR3 bases are TGTGCCAGCAGCTTAGTTTCTAACTCACCCCTCCACTTT. The encoded protein is CASSLVSNSPLHF. The chain employs TRBV7-2 and TRBJ1-6; D gene ambiguous. Germline lookup yields CDR1 SGHTA and CDR2 FQGNSA. CDR3 length equals 13 residues. V was clipped by 1 base and J by 10 bases, with 8 bases between them. The full variable domain, rest sourced from reference TRBV7-2 and TRBJ1-6, is GAGVSQSPSNKVTEKGKDVELRCDPISGHTALYWYRQSLGQGLEFLIYFQGNSAPDKSGLPSDRFSAERTGGSVSTLTIQRTQQEDSAVYLCASSLVSNSPLHFGNGTRLTVT.

This clonotype showed up just a few times. The rearrangement joins TRBV30 to TRBJ1-1; D is undetermined. Germline assignment: CDR1 GTSNPN and CDR2 SVGIG (reference sequence). The CDR3 extends over 13 amino acids. V lost 4 bases to trimming and J lost 1 base, with 10 bases between them. CDR3 bases: TGTGCCTGGAAAGGCGAGCCGAACACTGAAGCTTTCTTT. Its translation is CAWKGEPNTEAFF.

This clonotype was seen a few times. The V call is TRBV10-3, the J call TRBJ1-1, with 8 bases fitting TRBD1. CDR3 length: 15 amino acids. The junction had 9 bases not matched to a gene; V was cut back by 2 bases and J by 7 bases. Germline-derived CDR1 and CDR2 are ENHRY and SYGVKD. The CDR3 protein is CAISEPGQGASEAFF. As DNA, the CDR3 is TGTGCCATCAGTGAGCCGGGGCAGGGGGCGAGTGAAGCTTTCTTT.

This clonotype came up a few times. The chain joins TRBV12-3 or TRBV12-4 to TRBJ2-5; perhaps D is TRBD1 or TRBD2 (5 bases each). The CDR3 consists of 17 residues. Trimming stripped 5 bases from V and 0 bases from J, with 19 bases between. CDR3 sequence reads: CASSPPRDALYQETQYF. In nucleotides, the CDR3 is TGTGCCAGCAGTCCACCTCGGGACGCCCTGTACCAAGAGACCCAGTACTTC.

This chain uses TRBV7-9 with TRBJ2-6; D is undetermined. CDR3 length equals 15 residues. V lost 1 base and J 4 bases, leaving 8 bases between the germline ends. Germline CDR1 reads SEHNR; CDR2 reads FQNEAQ (reference sequence). The CDR3 DNA follows: TGTGCCAGCAGCTTAGTGACAACAGGGGCCAACGTCCTGACTTTC. This gives the protein CASSLVTTGANVLTF.

This chain joins TRBV11-2 and TRBJ2-1; 11 positions agree with TRBD1. Losses at the gene ends were 3 bases for V and 6 bases for J; bases not matched to a gene: 4. Germline V gene lookup returns CDR1 SGHAT and CDR2 FQNNGV. This CDR3 spans 15 amino acids. CDR3 protein: CASSFMGTGGNEQFF. The CDR3 nucleotides read TGTGCCAGCAGCTTCATGGGGACAGGGGGCAATGAGCAGTTCTTC.

This clonotype was seen a few times. The CDR3 DNA is TGTGCCAGCAGCTTCTGGACTAGACGAGCAGAGACCCAGTACTTC. The encoded protein is CASSFWTRRAETQYF. The chain combines TRBV5-6 with TRBJ2-5; TRBD2 agrees at 7 bases. The germline V gene has CDR1 SGHDT and CDR2 YYEEEE. This CDR3 has 15 amino acids. Germline trimming cut 2 bases from V and 4 bases from J; bases unmatched to any gene: 8.

This rearrangement joins TRBV29-1 to TRBJ1-2; TRBD1 might be the D (6 bases). The germline V and J ends were trimmed by 6 bases and 6 bases, with 17 bases remaining between them. CDR1 and CDR2 from the germline V gene are SQVTM and ANQGSEA. The CDR3 is made up of 13 amino acids. CDR3 in amino acids: CSVLGWGLDGYTF. As DNA, the CDR3 is TGCAGCGTCCTTGGATGGGGGCTGGATGGCTACACCTTC.

The V and J genes are TRBV6-1 and TRBJ2-6, with D possibly matching TRBD1 (5 bases). Germline assignment: CDR1 MNHNS and CDR2 SASEGT. The germline V and J ends were trimmed by 4 bases and 0 bases, with 7 bases remaining between them. The CDR3 loop spans 15 amino acids. In DNA, the CDR3 is TGTGCCAGCAGTGTCGACAGCTCTGGGGCCAACGTCCTGACTTTC. Protein sequence: CASSVDSSGANVLTF.

The chain couples TRBV6-5 to TRBJ1-6; D uncertain. The CDR3 totals 15 residues. V was shortened by 5 bases and J by 8 bases, with 16 bases between the two germline ends. Germline assignment: CDR1 MNHEY and CDR2 SVGAGI. This chain's CDR3 is CASSPRPLSDSPLHF. The CDR3 coding sequence is TGTGCCAGCAGTCCCAGACCCTTGAGCGATTCACCCCTCCACTTT.

V usage is TRBV27 and J usage is TRBJ2-5; 7 bases match TRBD1. The CDR3 runs to 15 residues. The ends lost 2 bases at V and 4 bases at J; junction bases unmatched: 7. CDR1 is MNHEY and CDR2 is SMNVEV in the germline V gene (reference sequence). The CDR3 sequence: CASSLRGRDGETQYF. The CDR3 DNA sequence: TGTGCCAGCAGTTTAAGGGGGCGAGACGGAGAGACCCAGTACTTC.

The chain couples TRBV10-3 to TRBJ2-5; 8 nucleotides agree with TRBD2. The CDR3 totals 17 residues. CDR1 and CDR2 from the germline V gene are ENHRY and SYGVKD. V dropped 3 bases and J dropped 4; count of bases not matched to a gene: 13. The CDR3 sequence: CAISDAQRGSASETQYF. The CDR3, as DNA: TGTGCCATCAGTGACGCCCAGCGGGGGTCGGCCTCAGAGACCCAGTACTTC.

V and J are TRBV7-6 and TRBJ2-3; D might be TRBD2 (5 bases). The CDR3 extends over 15 amino acids. Trimming took 5 bases from V and 5 from J, leaving 17 bases between them. CDR1 is SGHVS and CDR2 is FNYEAQ in the germline V gene. The CDR3 protein is CASSTDSTGIDTQYF. DNA of the CDR3: TGTGCCAGCAGCACCGACTCAACGGGGATAGATACGCAGTATTTT.

This CDR3 reads CATSVGLWDTQYF. The CDR3 nucleotides are TGTGCCACCAGTGTAGGGCTTTGGGATACGCAGTATTTT. This rearrangement joins TRBV24-1 to TRBJ2-3; D gene ambiguous. The CDR3 spans 13 residues. The V gene's germline CDR1 is KGHDR and CDR2 SFDVKD. Trimming stripped 5 bases from V and 6 bases from J, with 11 bases between.

As concerns this clonotype: One end of the junction fails to match germline, which may point to a read error. The chain employs TRBV5-1 and TRBJ2-7; TRBD1 matches 7 bases. The germline V gene has CDR1 SGHRS and CDR2 YFSETQ. The CDR3 is 14 residues long. The CDR3 sequence is CAGRTGTDSLEQYF. The CDR3 DNA reads as TGCGCCGGCAGAACCGGGACAGATTCTTTGGAGCAGTACTTC.

V gene TRBV6-6 combines with J gene TRBJ2-7, with TRBD2 matching 12 bases. In germline, CDR1 is MNHNY, CDR2 SVGAGI (reference sequence). Trimming removed 2 bases from V and 2 bases from J; junction bases left unmatched: 13. CDR3 length: 19 residues. CDR3 bases: TGTGCCAGCAGTTACCTGACTAGCGGGGGTGGTTCTGAAACCTACGAGCAGTACTTC. Residues: CASSYLTSGGGSETYEQYF.

This clonotype has only a few counts. The chain has TRBV15 and TRBJ2-7; D could derive from TRBD1 or TRBD2 (5 bases each). V was trimmed by 5 bases and J by 6 bases, leaving 14 bases between them. Germline V gene sequence: CDR1 LNHNV, CDR2 YYDKDF (reference sequence). The CDR3 is 13 residues long. CDR3 protein: CATSVLGDGEQYF. In DNA, the CDR3 is TGTGCCACCAGCGTTTTAGGGGACGGCGAGCAGTACTTC.

Here the CDR3 reads CSVDQGLNTGELFF. As DNA, the CDR3 is TGCAGCGTTGACCAGGGCTTGAACACCGGGGAGCTGTTTTTT. The rearrangement links TRBV29-1 to TRBJ2-2; TRBD1 is a possible D gene (5 bases). Trimming cost V 3 bases and J 1 base, with 9 bases left between them. CDR3 length: 14 residues. Germline CDR1 is SQVTM and CDR2 is ANQGSEA.